Reported below is one T cell receptor (beta chain). The data originate from a study of blood T cell repertoires in COVID-19. Study-wide context: Nucleic acid was either cDNA or gDNA, and it came from T cells, B-cell-depleted T cells, or PBMCs.

This CDR3 has 14 residues. The V gene lost 6 bases and the J gene lost 4 bases, with 12 bases spanning the gap. CDR1 LNHDA and CDR2 SQIVND come from the germline V gene (reference sequence). Assay: immunoSEQ multiplex PCR; the TCRdb copy retains only in-frame clones and omits some. In the table there are about 330,000 clones, roughly 89% of which are singletons. Recruited during active infection, patients (from Seattle) were subsequently followed longitudinally. Source material: peripheral blood. This chain connects TRBV19 to TRBJ1-4, with D maybe TRBD1 (6 bases). This clonotype was obtained from a man aged 25-45 years with COVID-19, enrolled during active disease. CDR3 loop: CASRLTGLNEKLFF. CDR3 in DNA: TGTGCCAGTAGACTGACAGGCCTTAATGAAAAACTGTTTTTT.